The source of this T cell receptor beta chain is a study of blood T cell repertoires in COVID-19. This clone was observed once. The method was immunoSEQ multiplex PCR; TCRdb's version includes in-frame clones alone and lacks a portion of them. The sample lists over 100,000 clones, around 89% occurring once. Sequencing input: peripheral blood. The TCR comes from a man in his 60s with COVID-19, enrolled during active disease.

CDR3 amino acids: CARPGRVNTEAFF. The CDR3 DNA reads as TGCGCCCGCCCCGGCAGGGTGAACACTGAAGCTTTCTTT. The chain is built from TRBV10-1 and TRBJ1-1, with D possibly TRBD1 on 5 matching bases. V dropped 11 bases and J dropped 0 bases, with 13 bases sitting between them. The CDR3 contains 13 residues. Germline V CDR1 and CDR2: WNHNN, SYGVQD (reference sequence).